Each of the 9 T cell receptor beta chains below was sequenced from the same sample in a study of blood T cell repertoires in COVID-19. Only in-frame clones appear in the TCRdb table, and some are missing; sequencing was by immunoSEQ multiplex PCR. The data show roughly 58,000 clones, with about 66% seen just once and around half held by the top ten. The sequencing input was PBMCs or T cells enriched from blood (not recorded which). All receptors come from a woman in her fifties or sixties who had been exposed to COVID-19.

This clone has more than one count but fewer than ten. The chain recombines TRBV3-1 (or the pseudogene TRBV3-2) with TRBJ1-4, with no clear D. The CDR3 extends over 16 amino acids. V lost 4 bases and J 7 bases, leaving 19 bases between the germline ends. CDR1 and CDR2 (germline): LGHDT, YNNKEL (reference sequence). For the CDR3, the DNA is TGTGCCAGCAGCCCCTACGGAGGCCAACGGGGTGAAAAACTGTTTTTT. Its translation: CASSPYGGQRGEKLFF.

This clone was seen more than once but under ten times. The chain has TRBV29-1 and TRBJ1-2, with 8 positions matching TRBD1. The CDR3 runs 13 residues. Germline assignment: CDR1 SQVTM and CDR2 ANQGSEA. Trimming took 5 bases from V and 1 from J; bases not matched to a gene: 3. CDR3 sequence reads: CSVRTGFNYGYTF. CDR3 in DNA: TGCAGCGTTAGGACAGGGTTTAACTATGGCTACACCTTC.

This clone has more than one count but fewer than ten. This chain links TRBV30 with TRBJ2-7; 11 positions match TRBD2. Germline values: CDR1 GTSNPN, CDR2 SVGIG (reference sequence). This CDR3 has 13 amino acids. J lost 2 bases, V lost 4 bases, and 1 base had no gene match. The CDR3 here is CAWKLAGAYEQYF. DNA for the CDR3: TGTGCCTGGAAACTAGCGGGGGCCTACGAGCAGTACTTC.

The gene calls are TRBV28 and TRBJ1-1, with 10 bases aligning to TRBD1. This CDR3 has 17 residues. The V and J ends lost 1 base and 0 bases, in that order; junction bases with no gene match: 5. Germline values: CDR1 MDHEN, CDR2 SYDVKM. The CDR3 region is CASSLYGTGVVNTEAFF. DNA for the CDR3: TGTGCCAGCAGTTTATACGGGACAGGGGTCGTGAACACTGAAGCTTTCTTT. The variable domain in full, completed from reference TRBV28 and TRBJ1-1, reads DVKVTQSSRYLVKRTGEKVFLECVQDMDHENMFWYRQDPGLGLRLIYFSYDVKMKEKGDIPEGYSVSREKKERFSLILESASTNQTSMYLCASSLYGTGVVNTEAFFGQGTRLTVV.

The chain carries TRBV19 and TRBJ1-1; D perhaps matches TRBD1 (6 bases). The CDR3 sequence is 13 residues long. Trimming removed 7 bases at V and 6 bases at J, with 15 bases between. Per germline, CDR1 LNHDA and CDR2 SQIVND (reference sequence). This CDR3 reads CASTATRTAEAFF. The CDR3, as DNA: TGTGCCAGTACCGCTACTAGGACAGCTGAAGCTTTCTTT.

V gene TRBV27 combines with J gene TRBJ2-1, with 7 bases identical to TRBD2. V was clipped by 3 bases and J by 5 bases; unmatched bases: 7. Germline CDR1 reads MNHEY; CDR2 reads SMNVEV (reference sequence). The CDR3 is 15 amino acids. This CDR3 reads CASSFKRGLNNEQFF. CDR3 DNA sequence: TGTGCCAGCAGTTTTAAGCGGGGCCTAAACAATGAGCAGTTCTTC.

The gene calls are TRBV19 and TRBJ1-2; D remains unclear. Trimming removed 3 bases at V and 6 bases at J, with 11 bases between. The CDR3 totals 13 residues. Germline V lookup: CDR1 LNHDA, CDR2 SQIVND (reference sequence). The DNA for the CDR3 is TGTGCCAGTAGTATCGCCCTGGCCCATGGCTACACCTTC. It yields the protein CASSIALAHGYTF. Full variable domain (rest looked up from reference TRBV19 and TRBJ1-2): DGGITQSPKYLFRKEGQNVTLSCEQNLNHDAMYWYRQDPGQGLRLIYYSQIVNDFQKGDIAEGYSVSREKKESFPLTVTSAQKNPTAFYLCASSIALAHGYTFGSGTRLTVV.

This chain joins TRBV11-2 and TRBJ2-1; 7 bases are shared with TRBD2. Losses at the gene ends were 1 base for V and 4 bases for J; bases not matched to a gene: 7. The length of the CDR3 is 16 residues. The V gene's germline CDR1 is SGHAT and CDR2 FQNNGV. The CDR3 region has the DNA TGTGCCAGCAGCTTAGTTGGTAGCGGGCGTTACAATGAGCAGTTCTTC. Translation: CASSLVGSGRYNEQFF.

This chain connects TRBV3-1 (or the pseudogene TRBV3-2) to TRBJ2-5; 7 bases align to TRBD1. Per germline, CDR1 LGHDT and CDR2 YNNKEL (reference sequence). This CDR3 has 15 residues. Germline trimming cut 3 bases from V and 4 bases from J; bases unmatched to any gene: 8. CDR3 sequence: CASSQGQRVRETQYF. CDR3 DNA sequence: TGTGCCAGCAGCCAGGGACAGAGGGTCCGAGAGACCCAGTACTTC.